This is a list of T cell receptor beta chains from one sample in a study of cytomegalovirus exposure and HLA in healthy donors. Clones were sequenced by immunoSEQ multiplex PCR, and TCRdb holds only the in-frame ones, with some missing. This table holds fewer than 40,000 clones. Sequencing was carried out using PBMCs. The receptors derive from a woman aged 40 to 50 in good health and CMV-seropositive. The CDR3 runs from the conserved cysteine through the conserved F or W. Fields, in order: J gene, V gene, CDR3 protein.

TRBJ1-3,TRBV4-1,CASSLQGDSGNTIYF
TRBJ2-2,TRBV6-5,CASRKQGTNTGELFF
TRBJ2-1,TRBV7-9,CASSSPGYRYNEQFF
TRBJ1-2,TRBV9,CASSAGTATFYGYTF
TRBJ2-1,TRBV30,CAWRTSHNEQFF
TRBJ2-1,TRBV5-6,CASSPGHYNEQFF
TRBJ1-5,TRBV6-7,CASNGRSQPQHF
TRBJ2-7,TRBV9,CASSVAGTSGIYEQYF
TRBJ1-6,TRBV2,CASKGDYNSPLHF
TRBJ1-3,TRBV18,CASSPSGLGNTIYF
TRBJ2-3,TRBV5-1,CASSFLGGQYF
TRBJ1-4,TRBV11-2,CASSFTGALTNEKLFF
TRBJ2-2,TRBV5-1,CASSPAPQGAGGELFF
TRBJ2-2,TRBV30,CAWSRRRAGWTANTGELFF
TRBJ2-3,TRBV7-9,CASSLSSGSTDTQYF
TRBJ1-3,TRBV14,CASSRQTGTGFSSGNTIYF
TRBJ2-1,TRBV7-2,CASSLSSGGARNEQFF
TRBJ1-2,TRBV30,CAWSVGQGPYGYTF
TRBJ2-5,TRBV4-3,CASSQERGWVETQYF
TRBJ2-7,TRBV9,CASSVGGQGIYEQYF
TRBJ1-4,TRBV28,CASTPRDIFSTNEKLFF
TRBJ2-1,TRBV4-3,CASSRGLAGADEQFF
TRBJ1-4,TRBV11-2,CASARFGEKLFF
TRBJ2-1,TRBV28,CASWDRGRNEQFF
TRBJ2-2,TRBV5-1,CASSFTGQGGTGELFF
TRBJ2-3,TRBV18,CASSRATSGRPDTQYF
TRBJ1-1,TRBV27,CASRRGTGYTEAFF
TRBJ2-1,TRBV6-5,CASSYSGTSGSNEQFF
TRBJ2-7,TRBV6-4,CASSEGGQSYEQYF
TRBJ1-2,TRBV4-2,CASSQGQGTYGYTF
TRBJ2-2,TRBV5-5,CASSFYRGENTGELFF
TRBJ2-1,TRBV28,CASSLPSGGAHNEQFF
TRBJ2-2,TRBV11-2,CASSLGSWDSNTGELFF
TRBJ1-5,TRBV7-9,CASSSIWGGDQPQHF
TRBJ2-7,TRBV5-4,CASSLSGLAGLYEQYF
TRBJ2-3,TRBV7-9,CASSAQGIFTDTQYF
TRBJ2-2,TRBV7-2,CASSLQQGNTGELFF
TRBJ1-1,TRBV28,CASSSPTPGNTEAFF
TRBJ2-2,TRBV5-1,CASSLQGTPPGELFF
TRBJ2-1,TRBV7-2,CASSLGSGLAGVYEQFF
TRBJ2-2,TRBV4-3,CASSQSAGLAIGELFF
TRBJ1-4,TRBV7-9,CASSQQGYGKLFF
TRBJ2-1,TRBV28,CASSPSGGAYNEQFF
TRBJ2-1,TRBV11-2,CASSLGGLGHEQFF
TRBJ2-7,TRBV19,CASSPGQVYEQYF
TRBJ2-2,TRBV5-3,CARSRGGLTNTGELFF
NA,TRBV6-1,CASSESRLSSYEQYF
TRBJ2-1,TRBV19,CASKEAAGTQQFF